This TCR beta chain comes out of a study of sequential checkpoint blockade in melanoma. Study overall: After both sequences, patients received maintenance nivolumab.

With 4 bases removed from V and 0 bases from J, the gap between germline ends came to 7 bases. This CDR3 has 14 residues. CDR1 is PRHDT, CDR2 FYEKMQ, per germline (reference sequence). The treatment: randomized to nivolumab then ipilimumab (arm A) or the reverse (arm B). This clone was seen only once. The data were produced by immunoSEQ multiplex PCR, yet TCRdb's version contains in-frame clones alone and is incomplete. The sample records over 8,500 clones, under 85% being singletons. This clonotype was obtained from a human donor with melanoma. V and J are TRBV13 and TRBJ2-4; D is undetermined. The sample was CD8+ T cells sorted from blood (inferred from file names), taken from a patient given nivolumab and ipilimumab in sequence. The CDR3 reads CASSSGEAKNIQYF. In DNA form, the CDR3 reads TGTGCCAGCAGCTCCGGAGAAGCCAAAAACATTCAGTACTTC.